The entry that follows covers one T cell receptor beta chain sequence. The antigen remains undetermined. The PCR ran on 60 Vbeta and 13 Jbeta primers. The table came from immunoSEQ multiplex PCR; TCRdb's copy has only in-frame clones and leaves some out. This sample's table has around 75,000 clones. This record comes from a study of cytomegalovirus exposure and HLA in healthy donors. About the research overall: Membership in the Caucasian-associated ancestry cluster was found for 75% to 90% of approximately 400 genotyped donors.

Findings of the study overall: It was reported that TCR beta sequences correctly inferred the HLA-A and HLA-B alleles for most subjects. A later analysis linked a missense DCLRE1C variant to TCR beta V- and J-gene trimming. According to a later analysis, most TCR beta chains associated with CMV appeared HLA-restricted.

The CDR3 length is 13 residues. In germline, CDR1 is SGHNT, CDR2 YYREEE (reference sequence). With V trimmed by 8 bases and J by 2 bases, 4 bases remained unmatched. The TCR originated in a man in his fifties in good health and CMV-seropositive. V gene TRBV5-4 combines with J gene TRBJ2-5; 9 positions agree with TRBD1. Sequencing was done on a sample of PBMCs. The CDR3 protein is CASRDRAQETQYF. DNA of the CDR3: TGTGCCAGTAGGGACAGGGCTCAAGAGACCCAGTACTTC.